A selection of T cell receptor beta chains follows, all from one sample in a study of OX40 agonist ivuxolimab in advanced cancers. Sequencing was performed with immunoSEQ multiplex PCR; in TCRdb, only in-frame clones are kept and a portion is missing. In the table there are almost 85,000 clones, 86% of which are singletons. The sequencing used CD4+ or CD8+ T cells sorted from blood, collected in a trial of the OX40 agonist ivuxolimab. Source of these receptors: an adult with an advanced solid tumor such as melanoma, head and neck, liver or kidney cancer. Both conserved end residues are part of each CDR3. A D gene is named only where the DNA matches it firmly. The size of a clone is reported for some rows only, either as once, few or many, or as a class for expanded clones.

DNA	CDR3	D	J	size	V
TGTGCCAGCAACCGGGACAGGGGTGAGACCCAGTACTTC	CASNRDRGETQYF	TRBD1	TRBJ2-5	once	TRBV19
TGTGCCAGCAGCCGGACAGGGGGAACAGATACGCAGTATTTT	CASSRTGGTDTQYF	TRBD1	TRBJ2-3	.	TRBV5-4
TGTGCCAGCAGCCGCCCGGACAGGGTGAACACTGAAGCTTTCTTT	CASSRPDRVNTEAFF	TRBD1	TRBJ1-1	.	TRBV4-2
TGTGCCAGCGGCGAGCGGCAGAATTCACCCCTCCACTTT	CASGERQNSPLHF	.	TRBJ1-6	.	TRBV2
TGTGCCAGTAGTATTCTCGGTAGCGGGGGCCCGAACACCGGGGAGCTGTTTTTT	CASSILGSGGPNTGELFF	TRBD2	TRBJ2-2	.	TRBV19
TGCGCCAGCAGCAACCAGGGGGCGTACGAGCAGTACTTC	CASSNQGAYEQYF	TRBD1	TRBJ2-7	.	TRBV5-1
TGCGCCAGCAGCCGGACAGATACGCAGTATTTT	CASSRTDTQYF	.	TRBJ2-3	.	TRBV5-1
TGTGCCATCAGTGAAAGCGCAAACTATGGCTACACCTTC	CAISESANYGYTF	.	TRBJ1-2	.	TRBV10-3
TGTGCCTGGGCTTTCGGAAACACCATATATTTT	CAWAFGNTIYF	.	TRBJ1-3	.	TRBV30
TGTGCCAGCAGCACCCGAGAGGGGGCCTACTACTCTGGGGCCAACGTCCTGACTTTC	CASSTREGAYYSGANVLTF	TRBD1	TRBJ2-6	.	TRBV9
TGTGCCAGCAGTTCAACGGGAGCCTCTGGAAACACCATATATTTT	CASSSTGASGNTIYF	.	TRBJ1-3	few	TRBV11-2
TGCGCCAGCAGCTTGATAGTCGGAAATTCGGAGACCCAGTACTTC	CASSLIVGNSETQYF	.	TRBJ2-5	.	TRBV5-1
TGCAGCGTTCTTATAGTCGGGAGAGGGACAACTAATGAAAAACTGTTTTTT	CSVLIVGRGTTNEKLFF	.	TRBJ1-4	.	TRBV29-1
TGTGCCAGCAGCTTAGACCTTCAGGGCAGACAAGAGACCCAGTACTTC	CASSLDLQGRQETQYF	.	TRBJ2-5	.	TRBV7-9
TGTGCCAGCAGCGAACCGGGACTAGCGGGGGGGCGGGAGACCCAGTACTTC	CASSEPGLAGGRETQYF	TRBD2	TRBJ2-5	.	TRBV5-8
TGTGCCAGCCGTCGTACCTTGAACACTGAAGCTTTCTTT	CASRRTLNTEAFF	.	TRBJ1-1	.	TRBV7-2
TGTGCCAGCAGCTTGGGAGATAACTATGGCTACACCTTC	CASSLGDNYGYTF	.	TRBJ1-2	.	TRBV5-6
TGTGCCAGCAGTAAAGGGTCCGGCAATCAGCCCCAGCATTTT	CASSKGSGNQPQHF	.	TRBJ1-5	.	TRBV25-1
TGTGCCAGTTCCCGGCCGGGAGGGCTGGGGAATGAGCAGTTCTTC	CASSRPGGLGNEQFF	TRBD2	TRBJ2-1	once	TRBV7-6
TGTGCCAGCAGCCGGACAGGGGGCTACGAGCAGTACTTC	CASSRTGGYEQYF	TRBD1	TRBJ2-7	.	TRBV7-8
TGTGCCAGTAGAGAGCTTCAGGGACGGGGCTCTGGAAACACCATATATTTT	CASRELQGRGSGNTIYF	.	TRBJ1-3	.	TRBV19
TGTGCCAGCAGCCTTCGCCTCTCTGGAAACACCATATATTTT	CASSLRLSGNTIYF	.	TRBJ1-3	few	TRBV5-8
TGTGCCAGCAGCTACAAGACAGGGCGGGATAACTATGGCTACACCTTC	CASSYKTGRDNYGYTF	TRBD1	TRBJ1-2	once	TRBV5-5
TGTGCCAGCAGTCCAGGGGGTGAGCAGTTCTTC	CASSPGGEQFF	TRBD1	TRBJ2-1	.	TRBV6-6
TGTGCCAGCAGCCCCGGACGGAGCTCCTACAATGAGCAGTTCTTC	CASSPGRSSYNEQFF	.	TRBJ2-1	.	TRBV7-2
TGTGCCAGCAGCCACCAAGGGACAGGGGGCGCCCATACGCAGTATTTT	CASSHQGTGGAHTQYF	TRBD1	TRBJ2-3	.	TRBV7-8
TGTGCCAGTAAAGACAGGGGGGTATCAGATACGCAGTATTTT	CASKDRGVSDTQYF	TRBD1	TRBJ2-3	.	TRBV19
TGTGCCAGCGGCTACGAGCAGTACTTC	CASGYEQYF	.	TRBJ2-7	.	TRBV6-1
TGTGCCAGTAGTATAACAGGGGGCTTGGAGACCCAGTACTTC	CASSITGGLETQYF	TRBD1	TRBJ2-5	.	TRBV19
TGCGCCAGCAGTCGACTAGAGGGCGAGCAGTACTTC	CASSRLEGEQYF	.	TRBJ2-7	.	TRBV5-1
TGTGCCAGTAGTCCCTACAGGGGGCAGGGCTATGGCTACACCTTC	CASSPYRGQGYGYTF	TRBD1	TRBJ1-2	.	TRBV19
TGTGCTAGCAGCCCAGCCGGTCTAGGGACAGATACGCAGTATTTT	CASSPAGLGTDTQYF	.	TRBJ2-3	once	TRBV7-7
TGTGCCAGCAGCGACAGGGCCCGACTGAGCTCTGGAAACACCATATATTTT	CASSDRARLSSGNTIYF	TRBD1	TRBJ1-3	.	TRBV14
TGTGCCAGCGAAAAGGATTATGGGTACAATGAGCAGTTCTTC	CASEKDYGYNEQFF	.	TRBJ2-1	.	TRBV9
TGTGCCAGCAGTGAAACGCGCTCCTATGGCTACACCTTC	CASSETRSYGYTF	.	TRBJ1-2	.	TRBV2
TGCAGTGCTAATTACGGAGAGACCCAGTACTTC	CSANYGETQYF	.	TRBJ2-5	.	TRBV20-1
TGCGCCAGCAGCCAAGTCGTACAGGGTTTATATGGCTACACCTTC	CASSQVVQGLYGYTF	.	TRBJ1-2	.	TRBV4-1
TGTGCCAGCCGCGACAGGGGACTTTCCTACGAGCAGTACTTC	CASRDRGLSYEQYF	TRBD1	TRBJ2-7	.	TRBV5-6
TGTGCCAGTCGGGCTAGGAACTATGGCTACACCTTC	CASRARNYGYTF	.	TRBJ1-2	few	TRBV27
TGTGCCAGCAGCTTCTCCCTCTACACCTACTACGAGCAGTACTTC	CASSFSLYTYYEQYF	.	TRBJ2-7	once	TRBV7-8
TGCGCCAGCAGCTTGGGTAGCGGTTCGAACACCGGGGAGCTGTTTTTT	CASSLGSGSNTGELFF	.	TRBJ2-2	once	TRBV5-1
TGTGCCTGGAGTTCGGGGACAATAAATCAGCCCCAGCATTTT	CAWSSGTINQPQHF	.	TRBJ1-5	.	TRBV30
TGTGCCAGCAGTGAACAGGGGAAGGCAGATACGCAGTATTTT	CASSEQGKADTQYF	.	TRBJ2-3	.	TRBV6-1